This TCR beta chain was retrieved from a study of OX40 agonist ivuxolimab in advanced cancers. Study context: The group had a mean age of 60 years, ranged from about 20 to 90, and was 80% to 90% male.

Profiling relied on immunoSEQ multiplex PCR, and the TCRdb table lists in-frame clones only, not all of them. This table has 50,000 to 60,000 clones, about nine tenths appearing once. The CDR3 length is 16 residues. Trimming removed 1 base from V and 2 bases from J, with 15 bases in between. The V gene's germline CDR1 is LGHNA and CDR2 YSLEER. Sequencing used CD4+ or CD8+ T cells sorted from blood, obtained in a trial of the OX40 agonist ivuxolimab. The TCR sequence derives from an adult with an advanced solid tumor such as melanoma, head and neck, liver or kidney cancer. The chain carries TRBV4-3 and TRBJ2-7; D call uncertain. The CDR3 region is CASSQGVAGAAYEQYF. CDR3 DNA: TGCGCCAGCAGCCAAGGGGTGGCAGGCGCGGCCTACGAGCAGTACTTC.